The rows below give T cell receptor beta chains drawn from one sample of a study of blood T cell repertoires in COVID-19. The repertoire was sequenced with immunoSEQ multiplex PCR; TCRdb's copy has only in-frame clones and lacks some. The sample has over 40,000 clones; 80% to 95% are singletons. Sequenced sample: peripheral blood. These receptors came from a human donor in a cohort sampled during active COVID-19. Both conserved end residues are part of each CDR3. The D gene is left open where the match is weak. Rows may omit the clone size; those that give it use once, few, many or a size class.

CASSSYGQWAFF	TGTGCCAGCAGCTCGTACGGACAGTGGGCTTTCTTT	NA	TRBJ1-1	NA	TRBV7-2
CASSQERQGRGSTNEKLFF	TGCGCCAGCAGCCAAGAGAGACAGGGACGGGGGTCAACTAATGAAAAACTGTTTTTT	TRBD1	TRBJ1-4	NA	TRBV4-3
CSVEGLAGLNTGELFF	TGCAGCGTTGAAGGACTAGCGGGTCTGAACACCGGGGAGCTGTTTTTT	TRBD2	TRBJ2-2	NA	TRBV29-1
CASSLGLLTGKQYF	TGCGCCAGCAGCCTGGGACTACTAACGGGTAAGCAGTACTTC	TRBD2	TRBJ2-7	NA	TRBV4-1
CASSSLGTGWNTEAFF	TGTGCCAGCAGTTCCCTCGGGACAGGGTGGAACACTGAAGCTTTCTTT	TRBD1	TRBJ1-1	once	TRBV6-5
CASGLDSYRGEAFF	TGTGCTAGTGGTTTGGATTCATACAGGGGTGAAGCTTTCTTT	TRBD1	TRBJ1-1	NA	TRBV12-5
CASSIPGTGGTLQSVDGYTF	TGTGCCAGCAGCATACCCGGGACAGGGGGGACTCTACAATCCGTGGATGGCTACACCTTC	TRBD1	TRBJ1-2	NA	TRBV9
CASSGGTGPQPQHF	TGTGCCAGCAGCGGAGGGACAGGGCCCCAGCCCCAGCATTTT	TRBD1	TRBJ1-5	NA	TRBV9
CASSSSNSPDTEAFF	TGTGCCAGCAGCTCCTCGAACTCGCCCGACACTGAAGCTTTCTTT	NA	TRBJ1-1	NA	TRBV5-4
CASSLAGSPMNTEAFF	TGTGCCAGCAGCTTAGCCGGTTCCCCCATGAACACTGAAGCTTTCTTT	NA	TRBJ1-1	NA	TRBV7-2
CASSWTEMDGYTF	TGTGCCAGCAGCTGGACAGAGATGGATGGCTACACCTTC	NA	TRBJ1-2	NA	TRBV3-1/TRBV3-2
CASSSGSGSVIRNEQFF	TGTGCCAGCAGCTCTGGCTCCGGGAGTGTGATTCGGAATGAGCAGTTCTTC	NA	TRBJ2-1	NA	TRBV5-4
CASSLHGVETQYF	TGTGCCAGCAGCTTGCACGGGGTAGAGACCCAGTACTTC	NA	TRBJ2-5	NA	TRBV7-2
CASSVQTYTGELFF	TGCGCCAGCAGCGTCCAGACTTACACCGGGGAGCTGTTTTTT	NA	TRBJ2-2	NA	TRBV5-1
CASSVGTSGRAGDTQYF	TGTGCCAGCAGCGTAGGGACTAGCGGGAGGGCCGGGGATACGCAGTATTTT	TRBD2	TRBJ2-3	NA	TRBV9
CASSFGGALETQYF	TGTGCCAGCAGCTTTGGGGGGGCACTAGAGACCCAGTACTTC	NA	TRBJ2-5	NA	TRBV7-3
CASSVPGRTGKNTEAFF	TGTGCCAGCAGTGTTCCGGGCAGGACAGGGAAAAACACTGAAGCTTTCTTT	TRBD1	TRBJ1-1	NA	TRBV27
CASSEDRSTGELFF	TGTGCCAGCAGTGAGGACAGATCAACCGGGGAGCTGTTTTTT	NA	TRBJ2-2	NA	TRBV2
CASSLGGNREKLFF	TGTGCCAGCAGCTTGGGCGGAAACAGGGAAAAACTGTTTTTT	NA	TRBJ1-4	NA	TRBV7-9
CASSLGSRGTGELFF	TGCGCCAGCAGCTTGGGTTCTCGGGGGACCGGGGAGCTGTTTTTT	NA	TRBJ2-2	NA	TRBV5-1
CASSAWQSYNEQFF	TGTGCCAGCAGCGCCTGGCAATCCTACAATGAGCAGTTCTTC	NA	TRBJ2-1	NA	TRBV7-9
CASSWSGSTDTQYF	TGTGCCAGCAGTTGGAGCGGGAGCACAGATACGCAGTATTTT	NA	TRBJ2-3	NA	TRBV27
CASSQAPYGLAGGPRQETQYF	TGCGCCAGCAGCCAAGCCCCCTACGGACTAGCGGGAGGGCCCCGGCAAGAGACCCAGTACTTC	TRBD2	TRBJ2-5	NA	TRBV4-3
CASSSGQAGNTIYF	TGTGCCAGCAGCTCGGGACAGGCTGGAAACACCATATATTTT	TRBD1	TRBJ1-3	NA	TRBV11-2
CASSLAGGSEQYF	TGCGCCAGCAGCTTGGCCGGGGGTTCCGAGCAGTACTTC	NA	TRBJ2-7	once	TRBV5-1
CASSPPGDRRLEAFF	TGTGCCAGCAGCCCCCCCGGGGACAGACGCCTTGAAGCTTTCTTT	TRBD1	TRBJ1-1	NA	TRBV7-2
CASSYTTKLQPQHF	TGTGCCAGCAGTTATACTACAAAATTGCAGCCCCAGCATTTT	NA	TRBJ1-5	NA	TRBV6-6
CASSFRTGGTNSPLHF	TGTGCCAGCAGTTTCAGGACAGGAGGGACTAATTCACCCCTCCACTTT	TRBD1	TRBJ1-6	NA	TRBV6-6
CASLGQGLDRAYGYTF	TGTGCCAGTCTGGGTCAAGGGCTGGACAGGGCCTATGGCTACACCTTC	TRBD1	TRBJ1-2	NA	TRBV2
CASSAGRSGIGVEQYF	TGCGCCAGCAGCGCGGGGAGAAGCGGTATCGGAGTGGAGCAGTACTTC	NA	TRBJ2-7	NA	TRBV5-1
CASSPIGGQTNQPQHF	TGTGCCAGCAGCCCCATCGGCGGTCAGACCAATCAGCCCCAGCATTTT	NA	TRBJ1-5	NA	TRBV7-2
CATSRGRESSYNEQFF	TGTGCCACCAGCAGAGGGAGGGAAAGCTCCTACAATGAGCAGTTCTTC	NA	TRBJ2-1	NA	TRBV15
CAIMDICGLYNEQFF	TGTGCCATCATGGACATCTGTGGCCTATACAATGAGCAGTTCTTC	NA	TRBJ2-1	NA	TRBV10-3
CASSLTSGSSYNEQFF	TGCGCCAGCAGCCTAACTAGCGGTAGCTCCTACAATGAGCAGTTCTTC	TRBD2	TRBJ2-1	NA	TRBV5-1
CASSSYPGTGGYEQYF	TGCGCCAGCAGCTCATACCCCGGGACCGGGGGGTACGAGCAGTACTTC	TRBD2	TRBJ2-7	NA	TRBV5-1
CASSFPGANTGELFF	TGTGCTAGCAGCTTCCCGGGAGCTAACACCGGGGAGCTGTTTTTT	NA	TRBJ2-2	few	TRBV7-7
CASSQDHRARQPQHF	TGCGCCAGCAGCCAAGACCACAGGGCCCGCCAGCCCCAGCATTTT	NA	TRBJ1-5	few	TRBV4-3
CASRDTGGRRKGEELFF	TGTGCCAGCAGGGATACAGGGGGTCGCAGAAAGGGGGAGGAGCTGTTTTTT	TRBD1	TRBJ2-2	NA	TRBV2
CASSAPSRLQYF	TGTGCCAGCAGTGCGCCTTCTAGGTTACAATATTTT	NA	TRBJ2-3	NA	TRBV12-3/TRBV12-4
CATSDSPQGSSGANVLTF	TGTGCCACCAGTGACTCCCCTCAGGGCAGCTCTGGGGCCAACGTCCTGACTTTC	NA	TRBJ2-6	NA	TRBV24-1
CASSEMAGFHNSPLHF	TGTGCCAGCAGTGAAATGGCGGGTTTTCATAATTCACCCCTCCACTTT	NA	TRBJ1-6	NA	TRBV6-1
CASSYQGVSYNEQFF	TGTGCCAGCAGCTACCAGGGTGTGTCCTACAATGAGCAGTTCTTC	NA	TRBJ2-1	NA	TRBV7-2
CASSRLGTPGEQYF	TGTGCCAGCAGCCGCCTCGGAACTCCAGGCGAGCAGTACTTC	NA	TRBJ2-7	once	TRBV7-2
CASSQGGEPYNSPLHF	TGTGCCAGCAGCCAAGGGGGGGAACCTTATAATTCACCCCTCCACTTT	NA	TRBJ1-6	NA	TRBV9
CASSELSSGRRSYEQYF	TGTGCCAGCAGTGAATTGTCTAGCGGGAGGAGGTCCTACGAGCAGTACTTC	TRBD2	TRBJ2-7	few	TRBV25-1
CASSFAGTQETQYF	TGTGCCAGCAGCTTCGCGGGGACTCAAGAGACCCAGTACTTC	NA	TRBJ2-5	NA	TRBV11-2
CASTTPGTLQQYF	TGTGCCAGCACCACGCCGGGGACTCTGCAGCAGTACTTC	NA	TRBJ2-7	NA	TRBV6-5
CASSRRGGSRTGELFF	TGTGCCAGCAGCCGACGGGGTGGGAGTAGGACCGGGGAGCTGTTTTTT	NA	TRBJ2-2	NA	TRBV3-1/TRBV3-2
CASSQDSSGSTDTQYF	TGCGCCAGCAGCCAAGATAGTAGCGGGAGCACAGATACGCAGTATTTT	TRBD2	TRBJ2-3	once	TRBV4-3
CASSPEGALASQPQHF	TGTGCCAGCTCCCCGGAGGGTGCTCTGGCAAGTCAGCCCCAGCATTTT	NA	TRBJ1-5	NA	TRBV2
CASSWGLTTGELFF	TGTGCCAGCAGTTGGGGACTCACTACCGGGGAGCTGTTTTTT	NA	TRBJ2-2	NA	TRBV6-2/TRBV6-3